This entry lists 7 T cell receptor beta chains sequenced from one sample in a study of T cell responses to AZD1222 COVID-19 vaccine. The method was immunoSEQ multiplex PCR; TCRdb's version includes in-frame clones alone and lacks a portion of them. The sample consists of fewer than 150,000 clones, about 93% of them appearing once. Source: peripheral blood, taken on day 0 of AZD1222 vaccination. The origin of the receptors is an adult in good health.

Written as DNA, the CDR3 is TGTGCCAGTAGTATTCAGGGCTCGAACACTGAAGCTTTCTTT. As protein: CASSIQGSNTEAFF. The chain joins TRBV19 to TRBJ1-1, with a possible D match to TRBD1 (5 bases). The germline V gene has CDR1 LNHDA and CDR2 SQIVND (reference sequence). Trimming took off 3 bases at V and 1 base at J, with 9 bases between the two ends. CDR3 length: 14 residues.

This clone was seen once. The chain uses TRBV6-5 and TRBJ1-1; D not resolved. The CDR3 totals 15 residues. Trimming shortened V by 0 bases and J by 11 bases, and 19 bases separated the two germline ends. Germline V CDR1 and CDR2: MNHEY, SVGAGI. The CDR3 DNA sequence: TGTGCCAGCAGTTACTCGAGAGGGCCTGGGAGGGAGGCTTTCTTT. Translating it yields CASSYSRGPGREAFF.

This chain connects TRBV7-8 to TRBJ1-2; possibly TRBD1 for D (5 bases). The V gene lost 1 base and the J gene lost 6 bases, with 12 bases spanning the gap. Looked up from germline, CDR1 is SGHVS and CDR2 is FQNEAQ. This CDR3 has 14 amino acids. CDR3 sequence (DNA): TGTGCCAGCAGCTTAGATTGGGCGGGGGATGGCTACACCTTC. Its protein is CASSLDWAGDGYTF.

The gene calls are TRBV7-9 and TRBJ2-5; 11 bases map to TRBD2. The CDR3 is 15 residues long. Germline trimming cut 5 bases from V and 2 bases from J; bases unmatched to any gene: 4. Germline-derived CDR1 and CDR2 are SEHNR and FQNEAQ (reference sequence). CDR3 sequence reads: CASSPSGGTQETQYF. The CDR3 DNA sequence: TGTGCCAGCAGCCCTAGCGGGGGGACGCAAGAGACCCAGTACTTC.

V is TRBV10-3 and J is TRBJ2-7; a weak D match, TRBD2 (5 bases). Trimming took off 3 bases at V and 3 bases at J, with 15 bases between the two ends. Germline V gene data show CDR1 as ENHRY and CDR2 as SYGVKD. The CDR3 runs to 15 residues. Here the CDR3 reads CAISDGIRGIYEQYF. The CDR3 region has the DNA TGTGCCATCAGTGACGGAATTCGAGGGATCTACGAGCAGTACTTC.

This clone was seen only a few times. The chain couples TRBV5-8 to TRBJ1-1, with 10 positions matching TRBD1. CDR3 size: 15 residues. Per the germline V gene, CDR1 is SGHTS and CDR2 is YDEGEE. V shed 3 bases, J shed 4 bases, and the junction held 6 bases outside the gene matches. The CDR3 reads CASSWRRDRGTEAFF. Here the CDR3 DNA reads TGTGCCAGCAGCTGGAGGCGGGACAGGGGCACTGAAGCTTTCTTT.

This clone was recorded once. The rearrangement uses TRBV5-1 and TRBJ2-2; a possible D gene is TRBD2 (6 bases). The germline V and J ends were trimmed by 4 bases and 2 bases, with 18 bases remaining between them. The CDR3 runs to 17 residues. Germline assignment: CDR1 SGHRS and CDR2 YFSETQ. CDR3 in DNA: TGCGCCAGCAGCCCAAGGCTGGCGGGGATTAACACCGGGGAGCTGTTTTTT. Its protein is CASSPRLAGINTGELFF.